This T cell receptor (beta chain) was sequenced in a study of blood T cell repertoires in COVID-19. Across the whole study: Donors in the United States, Italy and Spain gave samples during acute or convalescent COVID-19. T cells, B-cell-depleted T cells, or PBMCs provided the cDNA or gDNA that served as material.

The V gene end was trimmed by 7 bases and the J gene end by 5 bases; junction bases not matched to a gene: 7. The germline V gene encodes CDR1 LNHDA and CDR2 SQIVND (reference sequence). This CDR3 comprises 14 residues. Original analysis: It was from reference gene primer amplification that nucleated cell counts were estimated. Assay: immunoSEQ multiplex PCR; the TCRdb copy retains only in-frame clones and omits some. V and J calls and clone size follow that table, whereas D and trimming were derived from the DNA. Found here are approximately 100,000 clones, about 85% of them singletons; the top ten hold about 11%. This clone has only a few counts.

This sequence joins TRBV19 and TRBJ1-5, with 8 bases matching TRBD1. The receptor comes from a woman at least 80 years old with acute or convalescent COVID-19. Sequencing was done on a sample of peripheral blood. The DNA for the CDR3 is TGTGCCAGTAAACTGACAGGGGTTCATCAGCCCCAGCATTTT. Its protein product is CASKLTGVHQPQHF. Using reference TRBV19 and TRBJ1-5 for the parts outside the CDR3, the full variable domain is DGGITQSPKYLFRKEGQNVTLSCEQNLNHDAMYWYRQDPGQGLRLIYYSQIVNDFQKGDIAEGYSVSREKKESFPLTVTSAQKNPTAFYLCASKLTGVHQPQHFGDGTRLSIL.